This record covers a single T cell receptor beta chain. Its target is not known. The data are from a study of blood T cells in healthy people across ages. The study's findings and limits: The percentage of naive T cells correlated strongly with TCR beta diversity. Greater diversity and more naive CD4+ cells were seen in long-lived donors than in aged donors.

Looked up from germline, CDR1 is MNHEY and CDR2 is SMNVEV (reference sequence). This CDR3 is built from 14 residues. Primers used in a second PCR of roughly 6 to 12 cycles were a sample-barcoded 5' primer and a J-beta primer mix. TCRdb reanalysed the 5' RACE reads using MiXCR and keeps one entry per CDR3 protein. The sample contains some 800,000 distinct CDR3 sequences, roughly 44% of which appear only once. The sequencing sample was made of blood. The source is a man in his sixties in good health. The rearrangement uses TRBV27 and TRBJ2-5; 9 positions match TRBD1. The J call may be wrong; the DNA end is better matched by TRBJ2-7. The CDR3 bases are TGTGCCAGCAGTCCCGGGACAGGGTTTCACGAGCAGTACTTC. Protein: CASSPGTGFHEQYF.